Each of the 23 T cell receptor beta chains below was sequenced from the same sample in a study of T-cell reconstitution after alpha-beta-depleted transplantation in children. The TCRbeta library incorporated unique molecular identifiers. TCRdb reprocessed the PCR reads with MiXCR, giving one entry per CDR3 protein. The table records roughly 200,000 distinct CDR3 sequences, approximately 11% of them present only once. Sequencing was performed on PBMCs, taken before TCRalphabeta/CD19-depleted stem cell transplant. The receptors here all came from a child younger than two with acute myeloid leukemia, due to receive a stem cell transplant.

There are many counts of this clonotype. The chain carries TRBV4-1 and TRBJ1-2, with unresolved D. Germline V CDR1 and CDR2: MGHRA, YSYEKL. Trimming pared 8 bases from V and 2 bases from J, leaving 9 bases between. This CDR3 spans 12 amino acids. CDR3 coding DNA: TGCGCCAGCTGGACGGCCAACTATGGCTACACCTTC. It is translated as CASWTANYGYTF.

This clonotype occurred many times. The rearrangement uses TRBV5-1 and TRBJ2-2, with 7 positions matching TRBD1. Per germline, CDR1 SGHRS and CDR2 YFSETQ. CDR3 size: 16 residues. V shed 0 bases and J 5 bases; nucleotides not matched to a gene: 7. The CDR3 spells CASSLVGGPGTGELFF. CDR3 nucleotide sequence: TGCGCCAGCAGCTTGGTAGGGGGCCCCGGGACCGGGGAGCTGTTTTTT.

The sample holds many counts of this clonotype. This chain connects TRBV27 to TRBJ1-1, with a possible D match to TRBD1 (6 bases). V was cut by 3 bases and J by 4 bases, with 9 bases left in between. CDR1 is MNHEY, CDR2 SMNVEV, per germline (reference sequence). The CDR3 covers 13 residues. The CDR3, as DNA: TGTGCCAGCAGTTTTCTGGGGGCCACTGAAGCTTTCTTT. Its translation: CASSFLGATEAFF.

This clonotype has a handful of counts. V usage is TRBV10-2 and J usage is TRBJ1-1; the D is unclear. The germline V gene has CDR1 WSHSY and CDR2 SAAADI. V was pared by 4 bases and J by 6 bases, with 9 bases between. The CDR3 contains 12 residues. CDR3 amino acids: CASSVGLAEAFF. CDR3 DNA sequence: TGCGCCAGCAGTGTAGGGCTGGCTGAAGCTTTCTTT.

In its sample, this clonotype was seen many times. This chain connects TRBV5-1 to TRBJ2-3; the D gene is possibly TRBD2 (6 bases). The germline V gene encodes CDR1 SGHRS and CDR2 YFSETQ. The CDR3 has 16 amino acids. V lost 7 bases, J lost 1 base, and 19 bases lay in between. In DNA form, the CDR3 reads TGCGCCAGCCGAGCGGGTCGGGGGAAAGGCACAGATACGCAGTATTTT. Translating it yields CASRAGRGKGTDTQYF.

This clonotype was counted a few times. The rearrangement links TRBV20-1 to TRBJ2-3; 11 bases are a match to TRBD2. Per germline, CDR1 DFQATT and CDR2 SNEGSKA (reference sequence). V shed 6 bases and J 2 bases; nucleotides not matched to a gene: 10. This CDR3 spans 16 amino acids. CDR3 sequence reads: CSAGSLAGGPTDTQYF. The CDR3 bases are TGCAGTGCGGGATCCCTAGCGGGGGGACCCACAGATACGCAGTATTTT.

This clonotype was picked up many times. CDR3 region: CASSARSQGEAFF. The CDR3 DNA is TGTGCCAGCAGCGCGCGATCTCAGGGGGAAGCTTTCTTT. V and J are TRBV7-8 and TRBJ1-1; possibly TRBD1 for D (6 bases). With 5 bases removed from V and 8 bases from J, the gap between germline ends came to 15 bases. CDR1 and CDR2 (germline): SGHVS, FQNEAQ. The CDR3 is 13 residues long.

This clonotype was recorded many times. The rearrangement uses TRBV5-1 and TRBJ2-5; tentatively, D is TRBD2 (6 bases). The V end was cut by 0 bases, the J end by 13 bases, with 10 bases between. Looked up from germline, CDR1 is SGHRS and CDR2 is YFSETQ. The CDR3 consists of 11 residues. CDR3 protein: CASSLAGSVYF. The CDR3 DNA reads as TGCGCCAGCAGCTTGGCCGGGAGCGTGTACTTC.

In its sample, this clonotype was seen many times. The chain couples TRBV20-1 to TRBJ1-5; possible D gene TRBD1, 6 bases. Germline V gene sequence: CDR1 DFQATT, CDR2 SNEGSKA (reference sequence). Between the trimmed V and J ends, which lost 6 bases and 5 bases, there was a span of 26 bases. This CDR3 is built from 17 residues. The CDR3 DNA sequence: TGCAGTGCGCTTACAGGGTACCTTTCCAGCACTTATCAGCCCCAGCATTTT. Residues: CSALTGYLSSTYQPQHF.

This clonotype was found many times. V gene TRBV5-6 combines with J gene TRBJ1-4; D is possibly TRBD1 (5 bases). Trimming pared 2 bases from V and 4 bases from J, leaving 9 bases between. Germline V gene sequence: CDR1 SGHDT, CDR2 YYEEEE. The CDR3 loop spans 14 amino acids. Here the CDR3 reads CASSFRAGNEKLFF. CDR3 DNA sequence: TGTGCCAGCAGCTTCAGGGCGGGTAATGAAAAACTGTTTTTT.

This clonotype has ten or more counts. This chain uses TRBV12-3 or TRBV12-4 with TRBJ2-3; no firm D call. V lost 6 bases, J lost 6 bases, and 13 bases lay in between. CDR3 length: 13 amino acids. The CDR3 protein is CASSLLVGDTQYF. In DNA, the CDR3 is TGTGCCAGCAGCCTACTTGTTGGGGATACGCAGTATTTT.

There are many counts of this clonotype. Here the CDR3 reads CASPPNRGPSHNEQFF. The CDR3 bases are TGTGCCAGCCCCCCTAACAGGGGGCCATCTCACAATGAGCAGTTCTTC. This chain links TRBV25-1 with TRBJ2-1, with TRBD1 identical over 9 bases. V shed 8 bases and J 5 bases; nucleotides not matched to a gene: 13. This CDR3 has 16 residues. From germline, CDR1 is MGHDK and CDR2 SYGVNS. Based on the CDR3 plus reference TRBV25-1 and TRBJ2-1, the full variable domain is EADIYQTPRYLVIGTGKKITLECSQTMGHDKMYWYQQDPGMELHLIHYSYGVNSTEKGDLSSESTVSRIRTEHFPLTLESARPSHTSQYLCASPPNRGPSHNEQFFGPGTRLTVL.

This clonotype was picked up many times. The V gene is TRBV12-3 or TRBV12-4, the J gene TRBJ2-1; TRBD2 matches 12 bases. The CDR3 length is 15 residues. Trimming cost V 1 base and J 8 bases; bases outside gene matches: 3. Here the CDR3 DNA reads TGTGCCAGCAGTTTAGGTCTAGCGGGGGGGTATGAGCAGTTCTTC. This translates into CASSLGLAGGYEQFF.

For this clonotype: Just one base apart from a much larger clone, this may be a read error. The chain carries TRBV7-6 and TRBJ1-1; TRBD1 might be the D (5 bases). Germline V lookup: CDR1 SGHVS, CDR2 FNYEAQ. The CDR3 consists of 15 residues. The ends were cut back, 0 bases at V and 1 base at J, with 9 bases in the middle. The CDR3 is CASSLAGTANTEAFF. DNA for the CDR3: TGTGCCAGCAGCTTAGCCGGGACGGCGAACACTGAAGCTTTCTTT.

This clonotype was observed at least ten times. The J gene is TRBJ1-5, the V gene TRBV2, with 8 nucleotides matching TRBD1. In germline, CDR1 is SNHLY, CDR2 FYNNEI. The trim removed 4 bases at V and 5 bases at J, leaving 4 bases unmatched. This CDR3 is built from 14 residues. The CDR3 sequence is CASSVDRADQPQHF. CDR3 nucleotide sequence: TGTGCCAGCAGTGTGGACAGGGCGGATCAGCCCCAGCATTTT.

This clonotype was counted ten times or more. The chain's CDR3 is CASSFEGGATDTQYF. The CDR3 region has the DNA TGTGCCAGCAGTTTCGAAGGGGGGGCCACAGATACGCAGTATTTT. The V call is TRBV27, the J call TRBJ2-3; the D gene is possibly TRBD2 (7 bases). This CDR3 region has 15 residues. The germline V and J ends were trimmed by 3 bases and 2 bases, with 12 bases remaining between them. The germline V gene encodes CDR1 MNHEY and CDR2 SMNVEV (reference sequence).

The rearrangement links TRBV7-2 to TRBJ2-2; no clear D gene. Trimming removed 3 bases at V and 7 bases at J, with 15 bases between. Per the germline V gene, CDR1 is SGHTA and CDR2 is FQGNSA. The CDR3 extends over 15 amino acids. The CDR3 coding sequence is TGTGCCAGCAGCTTCTCTTCGGCCTATGGCGGGGAGCTGTTTTTT. This encodes CASSFSSAYGGELFF.

This clonotype was counted many times. V and J are TRBV12-3 or TRBV12-4 and TRBJ2-1; D is undetermined. The CDR3 covers 15 residues. Deletions cut 5 bases from V and 0 bases from J, with 11 bases between. The CDR3 region is CASSLYPSSYNEQFF. The CDR3 DNA reads as TGTGCCAGCAGTCTCTACCCGAGCTCCTACAATGAGCAGTTCTTC.

Note on this clonotype: One end of the junction varies from germline; a read error may be responsible. The chain is built from TRBV5-1 and TRBJ2-7; 9 bases map to TRBD2. This CDR3 has 15 residues. Germline V gene sequence: CDR1 SGHRS, CDR2 YFSETQ. The DNA for the CDR3 is TGCGTCAGCAGCTTAGTGGGGACTAGCTCCTACGAGCCGTACTTC. Residues: CVSSLVGTSSYEPYF.

The table lists this clonotype with many counts. This sequence joins TRBV5-1 and TRBJ2-2, with 9 bases matching TRBD2. The CDR3 length is 14 residues. CDR1 SGHRS and CDR2 YFSETQ come from the germline V gene. Losses at the gene ends were 5 bases for V and 6 bases for J; bases not matched to a gene: 5. CDR3: CASSSGRFPGELFF. CDR3 in DNA: TGCGCCAGCAGTAGCGGGAGATTTCCCGGGGAGCTGTTTTTT.

The table lists this clonotype with many counts. The V gene is TRBV27, the J gene TRBJ2-1; D gene unclear. In germline, CDR1 is MNHEY, CDR2 SMNVEV (reference sequence). This CDR3 comprises 16 residues. The V and J ends lost 7 bases and 0 bases respectively, with 16 bases between them. The CDR3 sequence is CASKKIAGPSYNEQFF. Here the CDR3 DNA reads TGTGCCAGCAAAAAAATAGCAGGACCCTCCTACAATGAGCAGTTCTTC.

This clonotype was observed at least ten times. V usage is TRBV29-1 and J usage is TRBJ1-2, with D maybe TRBD1 (6 bases). The CDR3 spans 12 residues. Germline CDR1 SQVTM, CDR2 ANQGSEA. Trimming cost V 7 bases and J 4 bases, with 13 bases left between them. CDR3 DNA: TGCAGCGGAGAATCGGACAGCTATGGCTACACCTTC. Protein: CSGESDSYGYTF.

This clonotype was observed at least ten times. The rearrangement uses TRBV10-3 and TRBJ2-3; D is possibly TRBD1 (7 bases). The V gene's germline CDR1 is ENHRY and CDR2 SYGVKD. This CDR3 spans 16 amino acids. Trimming removed 8 bases at V and 5 bases at J, with 23 bases between. The CDR3 spells CAIGGKGAGKKDTQYF. The CDR3 nucleotides are TGTGCCATCGGGGGGAAGGGGGCGGGGAAGAAAGATACGCAGTATTTT.